These T cell receptor beta chains were read from a single sample in a study of blood T cell repertoires in COVID-19. Libraries were prepared by immunoSEQ multiplex PCR; TCRdb keeps only in-frame clonotypes and omits some of them. Of approximately 250,000 clones listed, 88% were seen once; the top ten hold 2% to 2.5%. The source material was PBMCs or T cells enriched from blood (not recorded which). The receptor source for this set is an older woman in a cohort exposed to, infected with or recovered from COVID-19 (not recorded which). CDR3s include the opening cysteine and the closing phenylalanine or tryptophan. D genes are given only for firm matches. Where a row states a size, it is once, few, many or the class of an expanded clone; other rows omit it.

V gene	D gene	J gene	clone size	CDR3 protein	CDR3 DNA
TRBV27	TRBD2	TRBJ2-7	.	CASSPSSGRISYEQYF	TGTGCCAGCAGTCCCTCTAGCGGGAGGATCTCCTACGAGCAGTACTTC
TRBV5-1	TRBD1	TRBJ1-5	.	CASSPGQGNNQPQHF	TGCGCCAGCAGCCCGGGACAGGGCAACAATCAGCCCCAGCATTTT
TRBV4-3	TRBD2	TRBJ2-5	.	CASSPSASGQETQYF	TGCGCCAGCAGCCCTTCGGCTAGCGGCCAAGAGACCCAGTACTTC
TRBV25-1	.	TRBJ1-6	.	CASSDQGVQNSPLHF	TGTGCCAGCAGTGATCAGGGCGTACAGAATTCACCCCTCCACTTT
TRBV7-9	.	TRBJ2-7	few	CASSLARRPDSYEQYF	TGTGCCAGCAGCTTAGCGCGCAGGCCCGACTCCTACGAGCAGTACTTC
TRBV5-5	.	TRBJ2-1	.	CASSLFNSYNEQFF	TGTGCCAGCAGCTTGTTTAACTCTTACAATGAGCAGTTCTTC
TRBV6-2/TRBV6-3	TRBD2	TRBJ2-7	.	CASSPGLAGPGEQYF	TGTGCCAGCAGCCCTGGACTAGCGGGACCAGGCGAGCAGTACTTC
TRBV11-2	TRBD2	TRBJ2-7	.	CASSRGLAGLYEQYF	TGTGCCAGCAGCCGGGGACTAGCGGGACTCTACGAGCAGTACTTC
TRBV11-2	.	TRBJ2-1	.	CASSLIQGTLYSYNEQFF	TGTGCCAGCAGCTTGATACAGGGGACTTTATACTCCTACAATGAGCAGTTCTTC
TRBV5-1	.	TRBJ2-2	.	CASSLTGESGAGELFF	TGCGCCAGCAGCTTGACGGGGGAGTCCGGAGCCGGGGAGCTGTTTTTT
TRBV11-2	.	TRBJ1-2	once	CASSRSGIYGYTF	TGTGCCAGCAGCCGATCAGGGATATATGGCTACACCTTC
TRBV4-1	.	TRBJ1-4	.	CASSQGFRDEKLFF	TGCGCCAGCAGCCAAGGTTTCAGGGATGAAAAACTGTTTTTT
TRBV7-3	.	TRBJ1-3	.	CASSAGTGIGNTIYF	TGTGCCAGCAGCGCCGGTACAGGGATCGGAAACACCATATATTTT
TRBV11-1	TRBD1	TRBJ2-2	.	CASSPGTGRLTGELFF	TGTGCCAGCAGCCCCGGGACAGGGAGGCTCACCGGGGAGCTGTTTTTT
TRBV29-1	TRBD1	TRBJ1-4	.	CSVWKGANEKLFF	TGCAGCGTTTGGAAGGGGGCAAATGAAAAACTGTTTTTT
TRBV27	TRBD1	TRBJ1-1	.	CASSLARQGGTEAFF	TGTGCCAGCAGTTTAGCCCGACAGGGGGGCACTGAAGCTTTCTTT
TRBV7-2	TRBD2	TRBJ2-7	.	CASSLELAGGPSSHEQYF	TGTGCCAGCAGCTTAGAGTTAGCGGGAGGACCCAGCAGCCACGAGCAGTACTTC
TRBV27	.	TRBJ2-7	.	CASTLKSGPHEQYF	TGTGCCAGCACCCTTAAGAGCGGGCCCCACGAGCAGTACTTC
TRBV5-5	.	TRBJ1-1	.	CASSRGNTEAFF	TGTGCCAGCAGCCGAGGGAACACTGAAGCTTTCTTT
TRBV19	TRBD1	TRBJ1-3	.	CATRDSPGNTIYF	TGTGCCACTCGGGACAGCCCTGGAAACACCATATATTTT
TRBV5-1	TRBD1	TRBJ2-7	.	CASRAFGQGVYEQYF	TGCGCCAGCAGGGCCTTTGGACAGGGGGTATACGAGCAGTACTTC
TRBV5-1	.	TRBJ1-6	.	CASSLGQGSSPLHF	TGCGCCAGCAGCTTGGGTCAGGGGAGTTCACCCCTCCACTTT
TRBV19	TRBD1	TRBJ1-5	.	CASRVPGQGDNQPQHF	TGTGCCAGTAGAGTTCCGGGACAGGGGGACAATCAGCCCCAGCATTTT
TRBV5-1	.	TRBJ1-1	.	CASSLGGSRGTEAFF	TGCGCCAGCAGCTTGGGGGGTAGCCGGGGAACTGAAGCTTTCTTT
TRBV9	TRBD2	TRBJ2-7	.	CASSAIAGGSYEQYF	TGTGCCAGCAGCGCAATAGCGGGAGGCTCCTACGAGCAGTACTTC
TRBV12-3/TRBV12-4	TRBD2	TRBJ2-1	.	CASTSGTNNEQFF	TGTGCCAGCACTAGCGGGACCAACAATGAGCAGTTCTTC
TRBV24-1	TRBD1	TRBJ2-5	.	CATSDRGQAKETQYF	TGTGCCACCAGTGATCGCGGACAGGCAAAAGAGACCCAGTACTTC
TRBV5-4	.	TRBJ2-1	once	CASSLGSSYNEQFF	TGTGCCAGCAGCTTGGGGAGCTCCTACAATGAGCAGTTCTTC
TRBV2	.	TRBJ1-6	.	CASSTSGPYNSPLHF	TGTGCCAGCAGTACAAGCGGGCCCTATAATTCACCCCTCCACTTT
TRBV18	TRBD2	TRBJ2-1	.	CASSRGGSSSNEQFF	TGTGCCAGCTCCCGGGGGGGGAGCAGCAGCAATGAGCAGTTCTTC
TRBV7-9	.	TRBJ2-1	few	CASSESRGVRSYNEQFF	TGTGCCAGCAGCGAATCCAGGGGGGTGAGGTCCTACAATGAGCAGTTCTTC
TRBV11-2	TRBD1	TRBJ2-5	.	CASGRDREYQETQYF	TGTGCCAGCGGCCGGGACAGAGAGTACCAAGAGACCCAGTACTTC
TRBV7-2	.	TRBJ1-2	.	CASSLDTRGYTF	TGTGCCAGCAGCTTGGACACGCGGGGCTACACCTTC
TRBV5-4	.	TRBJ2-1	.	CASSLAFGAAEQFF	TGTGCCAGCAGCTTGGCGTTTGGGGCAGCGGAGCAGTTCTTC
TRBV6-5	.	TRBJ2-7	.	CASRATTGYHEQYF	TGTGCCAGCAGGGCCACTACAGGGTACCACGAGCAGTACTTC